One and the same sample provided the 7 T cell receptor beta chains below, sequenced in a study of CD8 T cells in Susac syndrome. With random hexamers, 0.5 to 1 ug RNA was reverse transcribed. TCRdb analysed the immunoSEQ multiplex PCR reads with MiXCR anew, one entry per CDR3 protein. The sample has about 240,000 distinct CDR3 sequences, 90% to 97% seen once. The sample consisted of CD4+ T cells from PBMCs. These receptors came from a human donor with Susac syndrome.

The chain combines TRBV12-3 or TRBV12-4 with TRBJ2-2; 12 nucleotides agree with TRBD2. The junction had 12 bases not matched to a gene; V was cut back by 4 bases and J by 6 bases. CDR3 length: 18 amino acids. DNA of the CDR3: TGTGCCAGCAGTTCCCGACTAGCGGGAGTAAGGGGTTCCGGGGAGCTGTTTTTT. Translated: CASSSRLAGVRGSGELFF.

The chain is built from TRBV5-4 and TRBJ2-3; D remains ambiguous. The germline V gene has CDR1 SGHNT and CDR2 YYREEE (reference sequence). The CDR3 sequence is 15 residues long. V was cut by 0 bases and J by 1 base, with 9 bases left in between. This CDR3 reads CASSLDGGRTDTQYF. CDR3 DNA sequence: TGTGCCAGCAGCTTGGACGGCGGCCGCACAGATACGCAGTATTTT.

This chain connects TRBV2 to TRBJ1-2, with 7 bases aligning to TRBD1. The germline V gene encodes CDR1 SNHLY and CDR2 FYNNEI. There are 14 residues in the CDR3. V gave up 7 bases and J gave up 5 bases; unmatched junction bases: 10. Here the CDR3 reads CASNIRGQSYGYTF. CDR3 DNA: TGTGCCAGCAATATAAGGGGACAGTCATATGGCTACACCTTC.

The V call is TRBV11-2, the J call TRBJ1-2; 12 bases map to TRBD1. Trimming removed 6 bases from V and 8 bases from J; junction bases left unmatched: 10. This CDR3 is 15 amino acids long. Per the germline V gene, CDR1 is SGHAT and CDR2 is FQNNGV. The CDR3 bases are TGTGCCAGCAGTCTACGGGGACAGGGGGCTAGCGGCTACACCTTC. The encoded protein is CASSLRGQGASGYTF.

The genes are TRBV2 and TRBJ2-7; D might be TRBD2 (6 bases). CDR3 length: 12 amino acids. The V end was cut by 1 base, the J end by 7 bases, with 8 bases between. Looked up from germline, CDR1 is SNHLY and CDR2 is FYNNEI. CDR3 coding DNA: TGTGCCAGCAGTGAAGTCGGACTAGAGCAGTACTTC. It specifies CASSEVGLEQYF.

The chain has TRBV28 and TRBJ1-1; D is unclear. The CDR3 is made up of 13 amino acids. V was trimmed by 8 bases and J by 0 bases, leaving 10 bases between them. The germline V gene encodes CDR1 MDHEN and CDR2 SYDVKM. As DNA, the CDR3 is TGTGCCAGCGCAGGTATAATGAACACTGAAGCTTTCTTT. Its translation: CASAGIMNTEAFF.

This sequence joins TRBV2 and TRBJ2-1; 8 bases line up with TRBD2. V dropped 4 bases and J dropped 9; count of bases not matched to a gene: 11. This CDR3 has 15 amino acids. Germline lookup yields CDR1 SNHLY and CDR2 FYNNEI. CDR3 in DNA: TGTGCCAGCAGTGTAGCCAGCGGGGGATTAGGTGAGCAGTTCTTC. It encodes CASSVASGGLGEQFF.